A single sample is the source of the 10 T cell receptor beta chains below, sequenced in a study of blood T cell repertoires in COVID-19. Sequencing used immunoSEQ multiplex PCR; TCRdb keeps in-frame clones, though not all of them. The sample carries around 140,000 clones, 84% recorded once. The sample was peripheral blood. The receptors were sampled from a man aged 60 to 75 with acute or convalescent COVID-19.

The CDR3: CASSQGPTDTQYF. CDR3 DNA sequence: TGTGCCAGCTCACAGGGGCCCACAGATACGCAGTATTTT. This sequence joins TRBV18 and TRBJ2-3; D is possibly TRBD1 (5 bases). V gave up 4 bases and J gave up 2 bases, with 7 bases separating them. Germline lookup yields CDR1 KGHSH and CDR2 LQKENI. The CDR3 spans 13 residues.

The chain has TRBV18 and TRBJ2-1, with 8 positions matching TRBD1. The CDR3 consists of 15 residues. V shed 3 bases, J shed 5 bases, and the junction held 6 bases outside the gene matches. Per the germline V gene, CDR1 is KGHSH and CDR2 is LQKENI. The DNA for the CDR3 is TGTGCCAGCTCACCGACAGGGGACCTCCACAATGAGCAGTTCTTC. Translating it yields CASSPTGDLHNEQFF. Looking up the rest from reference TRBV18 and TRBJ2-1 gives the full variable domain: NAGVMQNPRHLVRRRGQEARLRCSPMKGHSHVYWYRQLPEEGLKFMVYLQKENIIDESGMPKERFSAEFPKEGPSILRIQQVVRGDSAAYFCASSPTGDLHNEQFFGPGTRLTVL.

The chain couples TRBV3-1 (or the pseudogene TRBV3-2) to TRBJ1-6; D unclear. Trimming took 0 bases from V and 9 from J, leaving 6 bases between them. CDR1 and CDR2 from the germline V gene are LGHDT and YNNKEL (reference sequence). This CDR3 contains 13 residues. The CDR3 region has the DNA TGTGCCAGCAGCCAAGATCGGGGTTCACCCCTCCACTTT. As protein: CASSQDRGSPLHF.

V usage is TRBV10-2 and J usage is TRBJ1-2; tentatively, D is TRBD1 (6 bases). The ends were cut back, 5 bases at V and 4 bases at J, with 11 bases in the middle. The germline gives CDR1 WSHSY, CDR2 SAAADI. This CDR3 region has 13 residues. For the CDR3, the DNA is TGCGCCAGCAGTAACGGACAGCTCTATGGCTACACCTTC. This gives the protein CASSNGQLYGYTF.

J is TRBJ2-7 and V is TRBV5-6; D might be TRBD2 (7 bases). Trimming shortened V by 3 bases and J by 2 bases, and 18 bases separated the two germline ends. There are 16 residues in the CDR3. The germline V gene has CDR1 SGHDT and CDR2 YYEEEE. The CDR3 DNA reads TGTGCCAGCAGCTGGCGGGGGCAGGGGCGACCCTACGAGCAGTACTTC. This encodes CASSWRGQGRPYEQYF.

The chain has TRBV5-8 and TRBJ1-5, with a possible D match to TRBD1 (5 bases). CDR1 SGHTS and CDR2 YDEGEE come from the germline V gene. The V and J ends lost 5 bases and 3 bases respectively, with 15 bases between them. The CDR3 runs 15 residues. The DNA of the CDR3 is TGTGCCAGCAGGTCGGGACTGGAAAACAATCAGCCCCAGCATTTT. It yields the protein CASRSGLENNQPQHF.

This clone was picked up one time. J is TRBJ2-1 and V is TRBV11-2; perhaps TRBD1 as D (6 bases). The V gene lost 5 bases and the J gene lost 9 bases, with 20 bases spanning the gap. The CDR3 is 15 residues long. The germline V gene encodes CDR1 SGHAT and CDR2 FQNNGV. CDR3 amino acids: CASSNRGGQNFEQFF. CDR3 sequence (DNA): TGTGCCAGCAGCAATCGAGGGGGACAAAATTTTGAGCAGTTCTTC.

Comments on this clone: Within the sample, other DNA sequences also encode this same CDR3. The chain couples TRBV29-1 to TRBJ1-1, with D hard to call. With 2 bases removed from V and 5 bases from J, the gap between germline ends came to 9 bases. CDR1 is SQVTM, CDR2 ANQGSEA, per germline. The CDR3 spans 12 residues. The chain's CDR3 is CSVEPGGTEAFF. In DNA, the CDR3 is TGCAGCGTTGAACCGGGAGGGACTGAAGCTTTCTTT.

The rearrangement links TRBV12-5 to TRBJ1-5, with D possibly matching TRBD1 (6 bases). The germline V and J ends were trimmed by 0 bases and 2 bases, with 32 bases remaining between them. The CDR3 sequence is 23 residues long. CDR1 and CDR2 (germline): LGHNT, FRNRAP. CDR3 nucleotide sequence: TGTGCTAGTGGTTTGGTACCCCTTTCCGGGGGGCAAAGTGGGGTATATGGCAATCAGCCCCAGCATTTT. Amino acids: CASGLVPLSGGQSGVYGNQPQHF.

CDR3 amino acids: CAWSVQGGRGYTF. In DNA, the CDR3 is TGTGCCTGGAGTGTACAGGGGGGACGAGGCTACACCTTC. The chain recombines TRBV30 with TRBJ1-2; TRBD1 matches at 8 bases. This CDR3 contains 13 residues. Germline-derived CDR1 and CDR2 are GTSNPN and SVGIG (reference sequence). V trimming: 0 bases; J trimming: 8 bases; junction bases outside the gene matches: 5.